These T cell receptor beta chains were read from a single sample in a study of T cell repertoires in cytomegalovirus infection. TCRdb itself ran the reads through MiXCR, one entry per CDR3 protein. This table holds about 120,000 distinct CDR3 sequences, 10% found once. What these receptors recognize is not known. Source material: PBMCs, sequenced either directly or after in vitro stimulation (not recorded which). These receptor sequences come from a human donor in good health (CMV status not recorded). Some clones in this sample may be carry-over from other donors' samples. Both conserved end residues are part of each CDR3. Where a row states a size, it is once, few, many or the class of an expanded clone; other rows omit it.

j_gene,abundance,v_gene,CDR3aa
TRBJ2-3,.,TRBV6-6,CASDFREFTDTQYF
TRBJ2-1,few,TRBV5-1,CASRAGGNEQFF
TRBJ2-3,.,TRBV28,CASSYTGTYSTDTQYF
TRBJ2-1,few,TRBV5-4,CASQGTSGEGVTYNEQFF
TRBJ2-2,many,TRBV6-4,CASSVAGDTGELFF
TRBJ2-1,many,TRBV7-2,CASSLARASGIRAEQFF
TRBJ2-1,few,TRBV5-4,CASSQDRGVYNEQFF
TRBJ1-1,many,TRBV7-2,CASSLYLPVGTEAFF
TRBJ1-1,many,TRBV7-9,CASSLGQGSTQAFF
TRBJ1-2,.,TRBV24-1,CATSDDGRRRGYTF
TRBJ2-1,few,TRBV10-1,CASSPKMQGGEQFF
TRBJ2-7,few,TRBV6-1,CASSTLGLAGAEQYF
TRBJ1-6,many,TRBV7-2,CASSRPGLNSPLHF
TRBJ2-1,.,TRBV19,CASMDSGLAVNNEQFF
TRBJ2-1,.,TRBV20-1,CSAIRTSGSGYNEQFF
TRBJ1-1,few,TRBV9,CASSVGGGETEAFF
TRBJ2-1,many,TRBV12-3/TRBV12-4,CASRTSGRAFEQFF
TRBJ1-4,.,TRBV10-3,CAISDPAGQGKLFF
TRBJ1-1,many,TRBV7-8,CASSLSSATGDTEAFF
TRBJ2-3,.,TRBV7-2,CASSYTLRDTQYF
TRBJ2-2,.,TRBV9,CASSARTSGRETGELFF
TRBJ2-7,few,TRBV4-2,CASSPRQGPNSYEQYF